The 14 T cell receptor beta chains in this list originate from one sample, sequenced in a study of regulatory T cells in long-lasting Graves disease (dated by TCRdb to the early 2020s). The time point label corresponds to: persistent/refractory GD, antithyroid drugs over 5 years with positive TRAb. For both TCR sequencing and RNA sequencing, RNA was extracted from PBMCs in TRIzol. Libraries were prepared through multiplex PCR. The reads were generated on an Illumina HiSeq 4000. TCR beta libraries were built with iRepertoire HTBI primers and Arm-PCR amplification of CDR3 regions. TCRdb handled the public reads itself, with Q25 trimming in fastp and clone calling in MiXCR, and kept productive beta chains. Rows are unified per CDR3 protein, each entry keeping the most common DNA and genes. Counted in this sample were 400,000 to 450,000 distinct CDR3 sequences; 23% of them appeared once. About a quarter of the sample comes from the top ten.

The sample consisted of peripheral blood mononuclear cells (PBMCs), taken when the disease was refractory, from a patient treated with antithyroid drugs. The receptors were gathered from a female donor with Graves disease.

About this clonotype: The junction differs from germline at one of its ends, possibly a read error. The chain couples TRBV7-3 to TRBJ1-1; D call uncertain. This CDR3 contains 13 residues. Germline lookup yields CDR1 SGHTA and CDR2 FQGTGA. The CDR3 is CASSLTGNTGAFF. The CDR3 bases are TGTGCCAGCAGCTTAACGGGGAACACTGGAGCTTTCTTT.

This clonotype has just one count. V gene TRBV19 combines with J gene TRBJ1-1; D call uncertain. This CDR3 comprises 13 residues. The germline V and J ends were trimmed by 5 bases and 4 bases, with 11 bases remaining between them. The V gene's germline CDR1 is LNHDA and CDR2 SQIVND (reference sequence). The chain's CDR3 is CASSAGPGTEAFF. The CDR3 DNA follows: TGTGCCAGTAGTGCGGGCCCGGGCACTGAAGCTTTCTTT.

Concerning this clonotype: Being one base from a much bigger clone, this may be a read error. The V gene is TRBV3-1, the J gene TRBJ1-2; D call uncertain. The CDR3 consists of 11 residues. Germline CDR1 is LGHDT and CDR2 is YNNKEL (reference sequence). V was trimmed by 2 bases and J by 12 bases, leaving 10 bases between them. Here the CDR3 reads CASSQWEGHTF. The CDR3 DNA reads as TGTGCCAGCAGCCAATGGGAAGGCCACACCTTC.

This clonotype occurred a few times. The chain employs TRBV7-2 and TRBJ1-1; D ambiguous. Germline V CDR1 and CDR2: SGHTA, FQGNSA. This CDR3 is built from 15 residues. V was shortened by 3 bases and J by 5 bases, with 16 bases between the two germline ends. CDR3 sequence reads: CASSFNPRAGTEAFF. The CDR3 DNA follows: TGTGCCAGCAGCTTTAACCCGAGGGCGGGGACTGAAGCTTTCTTT.

This clonotype turned up a few times. V and J are TRBV28 and TRBJ2-7; 7 nucleotides line up with TRBD1. With 6 bases clipped from V and 7 bases from J, the junction kept 15 bases outside the gene matches. Germline V gene sequence: CDR1 MDHEN, CDR2 SYDVKM. The length of the CDR3 is 15 residues. The CDR3 reads CASSQGVGLVWEQYF. CDR3 DNA sequence: TGTGCCAGCAGCCAGGGGGTGGGGTTAGTTTGGGAGCAGTACTTC.

The rearrangement joins TRBV3-1 to TRBJ2-7; D gene unclear. CDR1 is LGHDT, CDR2 YNNKEL, per germline (reference sequence). The CDR3 has 12 amino acids. V gave up 3 bases and J gave up 7 bases, with 10 bases separating them. The CDR3 sequence is CASSHGTVEQYF. CDR3 in DNA: TGTGCCAGCAGCCACGGAACGGTTGAGCAGTACTTC.

This clonotype was counted a few times. This sequence joins TRBV5-4 and TRBJ1-1; D unclear. The CDR3 is 14 amino acids. The V gene lost 4 bases and the J gene lost 1 base, with 11 bases spanning the gap. The germline gives CDR1 SGHNT, CDR2 YYREEE (reference sequence). The CDR3 sequence: CASSKDGRNTEAFF. CDR3 bases: TGTGCCAGCAGCAAGGACGGCAGGAACACTGAAGCTTTCTTT.

This chain links TRBV5-1 with TRBJ2-7; D gene uncertain. Deletions cut 2 bases from V and 0 bases from J, with 12 bases between. This CDR3 spans 15 amino acids. Germline V lookup: CDR1 SGHRS, CDR2 YFSETQ. The CDR3 protein is CASSLGRPSSYEQYF. CDR3 coding DNA: TGCGCCAGCAGCTTAGGGCGGCCCAGCTCCTACGAGCAGTACTTC.

This clonotype was observed a handful of times. CDR3 residues: CASSRGEQFF. The CDR3 DNA is TGTGCCAGCAGTCGCGGGGAGCAGTTCTTC. The chain employs TRBV6-1 and TRBJ2-1, with D perhaps matching TRBD2 (5 bases). Germline CDR1 and CDR2: MNHNS and SASEGT. This CDR3 region has 10 residues. Trimming stripped 5 bases from V and 10 bases from J, with 6 bases between.

This clonotype was counted only a few times. The chain couples TRBV29-1 to TRBJ2-5, with D unresolved. The germline V gene has CDR1 SQVTM and CDR2 ANQGSEA. Between the trimmed V and J ends, which lost 1 base and 2 bases, there was a span of 14 bases. The CDR3 contains 15 residues. CDR3 coding DNA: TGCAGCGTTGAAGTAGTTGACATCCCTCAAGAGACCCAGTACTTC. Translated: CSVEVVDIPQETQYF.

The V gene is TRBV20-1, the J gene TRBJ2-7, with D possibly TRBD1 on 7 matching bases. Trimming shortened V by 1 base and J by 3 bases, and 31 bases separated the two germline ends. The CDR3 totals 20 residues. Germline CDR1 and CDR2: DFQATT and SNEGSKA (reference sequence). CDR3 nucleotide sequence: TGCAGTGCTAGAGTCCAGTGGCTCAGGGGGGCACCTGGGGGACTCTACGAGCAGTACTTC. Translating gives CSARVQWLRGAPGGLYEQYF.

Comment on this clonotype: The conserved final phenylalanine or tryptophan is absent from the CDR3, which likely points to a read error. This chain joins TRBV29-1 and TRBJ2-7; D gene ambiguous. The CDR3 has 13 residues. Germline CDR1 reads SQVTM; CDR2 reads ANQGSEA. V was pared by 3 bases and J by 3 bases, with 12 bases between. Written as DNA, the CDR3 is TGCAGCGTTGATTCTTACGGAATCTACGAGCAGTACTCC. Protein sequence: CSVDSYGIYEQYS.

The chain carries TRBV20-1 and TRBJ2-2; 9 positions match TRBD2. The V gene's germline CDR1 is DFQATT and CDR2 SNEGSKA (reference sequence). V lost 6 bases to trimming and J lost 5 bases; unmatched junction nucleotides: 10. This CDR3 has 15 residues. The CDR3 protein is CSAFGGRARTGELFF. CDR3 in DNA: TGCAGTGCCTTTGGCGGGAGGGCCCGTACCGGGGAGCTGTTTTTT.

The chain employs TRBV3-1 and TRBJ2-7; TRBD1 or TRBD2 may be the D gene (5 bases each). Germline CDR1 reads LGHDT; CDR2 reads YNNKEL (reference sequence). V lost 5 bases to trimming and J lost 3 bases, with 11 bases between them. The CDR3 runs 13 residues. Here the CDR3 reads CASSGGVSYEQYF. CDR3 DNA: TGTGCCAGCAGCGGGGGTGTAAGCTACGAGCAGTACTTC.